The 24 T cell receptor beta chains in this list originate from one sample, sequenced in a study of blood T cell repertoires in COVID-19. TCRdb's copy holds only in-frame clones and misses some; the assay was immunoSEQ multiplex PCR. The table records about 130,000 clones, approximately 89% of them present only once. Specimen: peripheral blood. Source of these receptors: a woman aged 70 to 79 with COVID-19, enrolled during active disease.

V usage is TRBV4-2 and J usage is TRBJ1-4; the match to TRBD1 covers 9 bases. V was clipped by 1 base and J by 2 bases; unmatched bases: 8. This CDR3 region has 18 residues. Germline V CDR1 and CDR2: LGHNA, YNFKEQ. The DNA for the CDR3 is TGTGCCAGCAGCCAAGTCCGGGACAGGGCAATGACTAATGAAAAACTGTTTTTT. Residues: CASSQVRDRAMTNEKLFF.

The CDR3 reads CASSANRENEKLFF. As DNA, the CDR3 is TGTGCCAGCAGCGCAAACAGGGAAAATGAAAAACTGTTTTTT. The chain carries TRBV11-1 and TRBJ1-4; a possible D gene is TRBD1 (6 bases). From germline, CDR1 is SGHAT and CDR2 FQDESV (reference sequence). Trimming removed 5 bases at V and 5 bases at J, with 12 bases between. CDR3 length: 14 amino acids.

This clone has just one count. The rearrangement joins TRBV6-5 to TRBJ1-5, with 8 bases aligning to TRBD1. Looked up from germline, CDR1 is MNHEY and CDR2 is SVGAGI. This CDR3 comprises 14 residues. Unmatched junction bases numbered 10, after V lost 6 bases and J lost 9 bases. This chain's CDR3 is CASRPDRVGGPQHF. CDR3 nucleotide sequence: TGTGCCAGCAGGCCGGACAGGGTCGGAGGGCCCCAGCATTTT.

J is TRBJ2-5 and V is TRBV24-1; TRBD2 matches at 13 bases. This CDR3 is 15 amino acids long. Trimming took 5 bases from V and 5 from J; bases not matched to a gene: 4. Germline values: CDR1 KGHDR, CDR2 SFDVKD. CDR3: CATSGLAGGSETQYF. CDR3 nucleotide sequence: TGTGCCACCAGTGGACTAGCGGGGGGTTCGGAGACCCAGTACTTC.

This clone was detected only a few times. The gene calls are TRBV7-9 and TRBJ1-1; D is unresolved. Germline CDR1 is SEHNR and CDR2 is FQNEAQ (reference sequence). This CDR3 comprises 14 residues. V lost 3 bases and J 0 bases, leaving 8 bases between the germline ends. The CDR3 DNA sequence: TGTGCCAGCAGCTTCGGAGTAATGAACACTGAAGCTTTCTTT. Residues: CASSFGVMNTEAFF.

J is TRBJ1-2 and V is TRBV28, with no clear D. This CDR3 is 14 amino acids long. CDR1 MDHEN and CDR2 SYDVKM come from the germline V gene. V lost 6 bases and J lost 0, with 11 bases in between. DNA for the CDR3: TGTGCCAGCAGGCCCACAACGACTAACTATGGCTACACCTTC. It specifies CASRPTTTNYGYTF.

V is TRBV2 and J is TRBJ2-1; 10 bases are shared with TRBD2. This CDR3 has 11 residues. V gave up 10 bases and J gave up 10 bases; unmatched junction bases: 4. Germline loops: CDR1 SNHLY, CDR2 FYNNEI. CDR3: CANELAGEQFF. CDR3 sequence (DNA): TGTGCCAACGAACTAGCGGGAGAGCAGTTCTTC.

V is TRBV27 and J is TRBJ2-5; 8 bases line up with TRBD2. Trimming at V came to 7 bases and at J to 7 bases, leaving 14 bases not matched to a gene. This CDR3 region has 15 residues. Per germline, CDR1 MNHEY and CDR2 SMNVEV (reference sequence). CDR3 sequence (DNA): TGTGCCAGCACCCCACTCAGCGGGGGAGGGGTGACCCAGTACTTC. It specifies CASTPLSGGGVTQYF.

This chain uses TRBV11-3 with TRBJ2-1, with 10 bases identical to TRBD2. V was clipped by 5 bases and J by 5 bases; unmatched bases: 6. This CDR3 contains 15 residues. Germline CDR1 reads SGHNT; CDR2 reads YENEEA. The DNA of the CDR3 is TGTGCCAGCAGCCGTAGCGGGGGGCGAGACAATGAGCAGTTCTTC. Protein product: CASSRSGGRDNEQFF.

The chain links TRBV2 to TRBJ1-1; D ambiguous. Germline-derived CDR1 and CDR2 are SNHLY and FYNNEI. The CDR3 has 13 residues. V lost 8 bases and J lost 1, with 11 bases in between. The CDR3 here is CASLVLANTEAFF. DNA of the CDR3: TGTGCCAGCCTAGTATTGGCGAACACTGAAGCTTTCTTT. The full variable domain, its missing parts supplied by reference TRBV2 and TRBJ1-1, is EPEVTQTPSHQVTQMGQEVILRCVPISNHLYFYWYRQILGQKVEFLVSFYNNEISEKSEIFDDQFSVERPDGSNFTLKIRSTKLEDSAMYFCASLVLANTEAFFGQGTRLTVV.

The chain recombines TRBV7-3 with TRBJ1-1; no definite D call. In germline, CDR1 is SGHTA, CDR2 FQGTGA. Trimming shortened V by 3 bases and J by 1 base, and 6 bases separated the two germline ends. The CDR3 extends over 13 amino acids. The CDR3 DNA reads as TGTGCCAGCAGCTTTAACACGAACACTGAAGCTTTCTTT. Its protein is CASSFNTNTEAFF.

This clone was counted between two and nine times. This rearrangement joins TRBV28 to TRBJ2-2; D is possibly TRBD1 (5 bases). The CDR3 extends over 15 amino acids. In germline, CDR1 is MDHEN, CDR2 SYDVKM. V was clipped by 3 bases and J by 0 bases, with 8 bases between them. CDR3 residues: CASSFQQANTGELFF. The CDR3 DNA reads as TGTGCCAGCAGTTTTCAACAGGCGAACACCGGGGAGCTGTTTTTT.

The rearrangement links TRBV3-1 (or the pseudogene TRBV3-2) to TRBJ2-3; D remains unclear. The germline V gene has CDR1 LGHDT and CDR2 YNNKEL (reference sequence). V lost 2 bases and J lost 9, with 12 bases in between. CDR3 length equals 13 residues. The DNA for the CDR3 is TGTGCCAGCAGCCAAAATTTTGCGGAAACGCAGTATTTT. Translated: CASSQNFAETQYF.

The chain joins TRBV15 to TRBJ2-1; 8 positions agree with TRBD2. V lost 0 bases, J lost 2 bases, and 6 bases stayed unmatched. The CDR3 runs to 17 residues. Per the germline V gene, CDR1 is LNHNV and CDR2 is YYDKDF (reference sequence). In DNA, the CDR3 is TGTGCCACCAGCAGAGAATGGGCGGGGGGTCCCTACAATGAGCAGTTCTTC. It translates to CATSREWAGGPYNEQFF.

The chain is built from TRBV19 and TRBJ2-7; 9 bases map to TRBD1. Trimming at V came to 9 bases and at J to 1 base, leaving 7 bases not matched to a gene. Germline lookup yields CDR1 LNHDA and CDR2 SQIVND (reference sequence). The CDR3 contains 14 residues. DNA of the CDR3: TGTGCCAGCGCGTACAGGGGGCTTTCCTACGAGCAGTACTTC. The encoded protein is CASAYRGLSYEQYF.

This chain connects TRBV27 to TRBJ2-7, with D perhaps matching TRBD2 (6 bases). The CDR3 runs to 13 residues. Germline V lookup: CDR1 MNHEY, CDR2 SMNVEV (reference sequence). Trimming pared 4 bases from V and 2 bases from J, leaving 9 bases between. The CDR3 DNA reads TGTGCCAGCAGTTGGGGGGATACCTACGAGCAGTACTTC. Amino acids: CASSWGDTYEQYF.

The chain employs TRBV3-1 (or the pseudogene TRBV3-2) and TRBJ1-6, with D perhaps TRBD1 (5 bases). Trimming stripped 4 bases from V and 7 bases from J, with 14 bases between. This CDR3 contains 15 residues. Per germline, CDR1 LGHDT and CDR2 YNNKEL (reference sequence). The CDR3 nucleotides read TGTGCCAGCAGCCCCCCGGCAGGGATCAATTCACCCCTCCACTTT. Translation gives CASSPPAGINSPLHF.

The chain has TRBV25-1 and TRBJ2-7, with a weak D call TRBD1 (5 bases). Germline CDR1 and CDR2: MGHDK and SYGVNS. The CDR3 has 14 residues. The ends were cut back, 2 bases at V and 2 bases at J, with 10 bases in the middle. DNA of the CDR3: TGTGCCAGCAGTGAAGACCAGGGCCCCTACGAGCAGTACTTC. Translation: CASSEDQGPYEQYF.

This clone appeared once. This chain links TRBV27 with TRBJ2-7, with 11 bases lining up with TRBD2. The CDR3 is 19 residues long. CDR1 is MNHEY, CDR2 SMNVEV, per germline (reference sequence). The junction had 15 bases not matched to a gene; V was cut back by 5 bases and J by 0 bases. CDR3 protein: CASSATGHLAGGLSYEQYF. CDR3 nucleotide sequence: TGTGCCAGCAGTGCCACGGGACACCTAGCGGGGGGCCTCTCCTACGAGCAGTACTTC.

The chain uses TRBV5-1 and TRBJ2-3, with TRBD2 matching 7 bases. Germline assignment: CDR1 SGHRS and CDR2 YFSETQ. After removal of 5 bases from V and 2 bases from J, the junction contained 11 bases not matched to a gene. The CDR3 extends over 16 amino acids. The DNA of the CDR3 is TGCGCCAGCAGGGGTTCCATCCGGGACTACACAGATACGCAGTATTTT. The encoded protein is CASRGSIRDYTDTQYF.

The rearrangement links TRBV5-6 to TRBJ1-2; no definite D call. The V end lost 2 bases, the J end lost 0 bases, and 5 bases lay between the germline ends. CDR1 and CDR2 (germline): SGHDT, YYEEEE. The length of the CDR3 is 13 residues. The chain's CDR3 is CASSLYTNYGYTF. The CDR3 DNA reads as TGTGCCAGCAGCTTATATACTAACTATGGCTACACCTTC.

The V gene is TRBV27, the J gene TRBJ1-4, with 9 positions matching TRBD1. Germline V gene lookup returns CDR1 MNHEY and CDR2 SMNVEV (reference sequence). V lost 0 bases, J lost 11 bases, and 10 bases stayed unmatched. The CDR3 sequence is 16 residues long. The CDR3 protein is CASSLSRPGTGRKLFF. In DNA, the CDR3 is TGTGCCAGCAGTTTATCGAGGCCCGGGACAGGGAGGAAACTGTTTTTT. Drawing the rest from reference TRBV27 and TRBJ1-4, the complete variable domain is EAQVTQNPRYLITVTGKKLTVTCSQNMNHEYMSWYRQDPGLGLRQIYYSMNVEVTDKGDVPEGYKVSRKEKRNFPLILESPSPNQTSLYFCASSLSRPGTGRKLFFGSGTQLSVL.

The gene calls are TRBV5-1 and TRBJ1-5; D call uncertain. Germline CDR1 SGHRS, CDR2 YFSETQ. The germline V and J ends were trimmed by 1 base and 6 bases, with 11 bases remaining between them. CDR3 length: 14 amino acids. CDR3 coding DNA: TGCGCCAGCAGCTTGTCGGGGAATAGTCAGCCCCAGCATTTT. Translating gives CASSLSGNSQPQHF.

This chain links TRBV6-4 with TRBJ2-1, with D possibly TRBD2 on 7 matching bases. This CDR3 is 15 amino acids long. V dropped 10 bases and J dropped 2 bases, with 18 bases sitting between them. Looked up from germline, CDR1 is MRHNA and CDR2 is SNTAGT. CDR3 sequence reads: CATALGGGTYNEQFF. The CDR3 region has the DNA TGTGCCACCGCCCTCGGCGGGGGCACCTACAATGAGCAGTTCTTC.